Detailed here is one T cell receptor (beta chain). The identical CDR3 is also encoded by other nucleotide sequences in the sample. The sample is drawn from a study of blood T cell repertoires in COVID-19. This CDR3 is 14 amino acids long. The V gene lost 0 bases and the J gene lost 4 bases, with 8 bases spanning the gap. Germline V gives CDR1 SGHRS, CDR2 YFSETQ. Sequencing was performed with immunoSEQ multiplex PCR; in TCRdb, only in-frame clones are kept and a portion is missing. The sample contains around 380,000 clones, over 65% of which appear only once. Sample: peripheral blood. V and J are TRBV5-1 and TRBJ1-5; maybe TRBD1 (5 bases). This receptor was obtained from a human donor with acute or convalescent COVID-19. The donor label of this sample is uncertain. The CDR3 reads CASSLGTGNQPQHF. The CDR3 coding sequence is TGCGCCAGCAGCTTGGGCACAGGAAATCAGCCCCAGCATTTT.